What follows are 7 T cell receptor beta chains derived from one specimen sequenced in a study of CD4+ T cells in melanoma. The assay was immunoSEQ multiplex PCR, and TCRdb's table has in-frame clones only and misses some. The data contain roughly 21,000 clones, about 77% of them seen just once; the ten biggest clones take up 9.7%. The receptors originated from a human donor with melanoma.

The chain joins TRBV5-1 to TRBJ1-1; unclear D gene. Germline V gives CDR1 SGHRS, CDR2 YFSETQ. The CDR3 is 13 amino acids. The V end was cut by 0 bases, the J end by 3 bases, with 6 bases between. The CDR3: CASSLAGHTEAFF. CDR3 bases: TGCGCCAGCAGCTTGGCGGGCCACACTGAAGCTTTCTTT.

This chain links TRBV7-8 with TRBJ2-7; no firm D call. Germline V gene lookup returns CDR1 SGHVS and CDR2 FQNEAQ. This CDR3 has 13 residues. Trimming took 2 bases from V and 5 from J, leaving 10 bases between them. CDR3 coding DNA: TGTGCCAGCAGCTTAATCGCCCAGGACGAGCAGTACTTC. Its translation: CASSLIAQDEQYF.

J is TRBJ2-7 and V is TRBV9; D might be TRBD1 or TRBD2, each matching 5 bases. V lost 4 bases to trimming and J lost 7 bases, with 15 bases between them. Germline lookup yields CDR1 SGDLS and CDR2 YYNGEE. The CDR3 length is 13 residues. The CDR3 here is CASSRDPRGEQYF. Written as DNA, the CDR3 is TGTGCCAGCAGCAGGGACCCTCGGGGAGAGCAGTACTTC.

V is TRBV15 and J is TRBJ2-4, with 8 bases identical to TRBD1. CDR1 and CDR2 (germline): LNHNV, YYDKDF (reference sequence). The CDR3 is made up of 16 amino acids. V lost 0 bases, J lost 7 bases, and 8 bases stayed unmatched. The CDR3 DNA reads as TGTGCCACCAGCAGAGATACCGGGACAGGCGGTAACATTCAGTACTTC. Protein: CATSRDTGTGGNIQYF.

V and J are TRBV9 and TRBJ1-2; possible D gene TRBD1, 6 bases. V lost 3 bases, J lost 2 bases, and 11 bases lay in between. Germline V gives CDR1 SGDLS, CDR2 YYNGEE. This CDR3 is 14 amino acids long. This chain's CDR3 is CASSAATGNYGYTF. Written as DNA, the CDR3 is TGTGCCAGCAGCGCAGCAACAGGGAACTATGGCTACACCTTC.

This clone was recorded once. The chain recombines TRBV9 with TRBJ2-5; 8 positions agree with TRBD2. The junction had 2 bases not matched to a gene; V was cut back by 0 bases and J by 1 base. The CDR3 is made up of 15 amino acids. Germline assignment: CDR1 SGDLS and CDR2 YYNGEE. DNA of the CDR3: TGTGCCAGCAGCGTAGGGACTAGCATCCAAGAGACCCAGTACTTC. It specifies CASSVGTSIQETQYF. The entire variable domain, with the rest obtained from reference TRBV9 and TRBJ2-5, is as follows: DSGVTQTPKHLITATGQRVTLRCSPRSGDLSVYWYQQSLDQGLQFLIQYYNGEERAKGNILERFSAQQFPDLHSELNLSSLELGDSALYFCASSVGTSIQETQYFGPGTRLLVL.

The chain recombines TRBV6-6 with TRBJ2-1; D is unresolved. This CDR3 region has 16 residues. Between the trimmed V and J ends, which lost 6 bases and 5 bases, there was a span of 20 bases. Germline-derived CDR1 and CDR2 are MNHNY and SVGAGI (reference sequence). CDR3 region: CASSPDPRARNNEQFF. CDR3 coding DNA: TGTGCCAGCAGCCCAGACCCCCGGGCAAGAAACAATGAGCAGTTCTTC.